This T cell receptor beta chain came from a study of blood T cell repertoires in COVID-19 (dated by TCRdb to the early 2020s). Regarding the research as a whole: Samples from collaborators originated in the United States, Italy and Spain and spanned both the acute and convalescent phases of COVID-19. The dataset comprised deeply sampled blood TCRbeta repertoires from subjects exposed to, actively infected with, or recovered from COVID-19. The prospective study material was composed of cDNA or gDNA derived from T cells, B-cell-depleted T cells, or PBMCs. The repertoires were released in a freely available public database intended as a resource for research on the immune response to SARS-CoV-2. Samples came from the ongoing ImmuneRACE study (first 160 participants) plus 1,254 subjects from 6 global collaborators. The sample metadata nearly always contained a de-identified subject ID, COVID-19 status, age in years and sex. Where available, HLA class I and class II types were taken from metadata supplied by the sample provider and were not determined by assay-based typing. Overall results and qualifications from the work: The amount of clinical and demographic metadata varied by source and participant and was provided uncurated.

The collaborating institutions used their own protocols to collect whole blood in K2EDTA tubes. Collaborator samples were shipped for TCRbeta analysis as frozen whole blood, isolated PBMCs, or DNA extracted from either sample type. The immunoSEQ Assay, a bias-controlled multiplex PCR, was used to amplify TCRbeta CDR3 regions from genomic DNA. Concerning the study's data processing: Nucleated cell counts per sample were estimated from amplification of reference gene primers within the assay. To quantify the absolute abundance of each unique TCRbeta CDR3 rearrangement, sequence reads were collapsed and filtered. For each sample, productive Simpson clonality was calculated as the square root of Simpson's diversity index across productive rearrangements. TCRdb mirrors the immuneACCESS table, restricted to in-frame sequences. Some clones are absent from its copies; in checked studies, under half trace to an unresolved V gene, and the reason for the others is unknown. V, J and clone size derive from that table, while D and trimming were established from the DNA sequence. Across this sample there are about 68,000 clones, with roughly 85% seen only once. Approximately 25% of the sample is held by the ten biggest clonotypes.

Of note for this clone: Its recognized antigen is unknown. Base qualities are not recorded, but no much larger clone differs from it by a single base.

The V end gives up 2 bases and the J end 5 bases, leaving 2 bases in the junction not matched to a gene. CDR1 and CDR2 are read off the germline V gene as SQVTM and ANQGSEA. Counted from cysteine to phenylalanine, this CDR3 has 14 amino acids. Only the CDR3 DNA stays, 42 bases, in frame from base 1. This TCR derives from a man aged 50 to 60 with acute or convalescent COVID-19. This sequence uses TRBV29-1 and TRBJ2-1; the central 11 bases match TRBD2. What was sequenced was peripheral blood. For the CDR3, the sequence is CSVELAGGNNEQFF. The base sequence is TGCAGCGTTGAATTAGCGGGGGGGAACAATGAGCAGTTCTTC.